This T cell receptor (beta chain) was sequenced for a study of shared clonotypes between healthy human individuals. Sequencing used immunoSEQ multiplex PCR; TCRdb keeps in-frame clones, though not all of them. Altogether about 2.1 million clones are present, about 93% being singletons, with the ten largest covering around 1.8%. CD8 cells classed as naive were CD45RO-negative and positively selected for CCR7, excluding terminally differentiated effector memory CD45RA+ cells. The source is a man in his late teens or twenties in good health. Some clones in this sample may be carry-over from other donors' samples. The sequencing sample was made of naive CD8+ T cells from PBMCs.

Here the CDR3 reads CASTRLLTQPQHF. The CDR3 nucleotides read TGTGCCAGCACAAGACTATTGACTCAGCCCCAGCATTTT. The chain links TRBV6-1 to TRBJ1-5, with D unresolved. V dropped 7 bases and J dropped 6 bases, with 13 bases sitting between them. This CDR3 region has 13 residues. Germline V gene data show CDR1 as MNHNS and CDR2 as SASEGT.